These 10 T cell receptor beta chains came from one sample sequenced in a study of tumor and adjacent non-tumor tissue in lung cancer. The template was RNA from unsorted bulk tissue. More than 3 cm separated this lung sample from the edge of the tumor. TCRbeta libraries were built with three rounds of nested PCR, modified from ARM-PCR. TCRdb redid the calling of the multiplex PCR reads with MiXCR, one entry per CDR3 protein. Seen here are tens of thousands of distinct CDR3 sequences, 55% to 70% observed once, and the top ten hold approximately 30%. Sequenced material: distant non-tumor lung tissue. These receptors were taken from a woman aged 45-60 years with non-small cell lung cancer.

As for this clonotype: A read error may be the cause here, since a much bigger clone is one base away. V gene TRBV5-1 combines with J gene TRBJ2-5; 7 nucleotides align to TRBD1. The CDR3 is 14 residues long. Germline assignment: CDR1 SGHRS and CDR2 YFSETQ. This CDR3 reads CASSRDSFQETQCF. DNA for the CDR3: TGCGCCAGCAGCAGGGACAGCTTCCAAGAGACCCAGTGCTTC.

The rearrangement links TRBV12-3 or TRBV12-4 to TRBJ1-5, with no clear D. This CDR3 is built from 13 residues. The germline V and J ends were trimmed by 6 bases and 5 bases, with 11 bases remaining between them. The CDR3 DNA is TGTGCCAGCAGCCTTGATGGGTATCAGCCCCAGCATTTT. This sequence encodes CASSLDGYQPQHF.

The chain employs TRBV20-1 and TRBJ2-6; unclear D gene. The V and J ends lost 0 bases and 7 bases respectively, with 16 bases between them. The CDR3 runs to 16 residues. The germline V gene has CDR1 DFQATT and CDR2 SNEGSKA (reference sequence). CDR3 nucleotides: TGCAGTGCTAGAGATGGTAGGAGCGCTGCAGCCAACGTCCTGACTTTC. Protein: CSARDGRSAAANVLTF.

As to this clonotype: One end of the junction varies from germline; a read error may be responsible. J is TRBJ1-6 and V is TRBV11-1; D gene uncertain. Looked up from germline, CDR1 is SGHAT and CDR2 is FQDESV (reference sequence). The CDR3 is 13 amino acids. CDR3 loop: CASSLLERAALQF. Written as DNA, the CDR3 is TGTGCCAGCAGCTTACTCGAGAGGGCGGCCCTCCAATTT.

The table lists this clonotype with many counts. CDR3 bases: TGCAGTGCTTTGGGGGTAGCGGGAGTTGGTGAGACCCAGTACTTC. Translated, it gives CSALGVAGVGETQYF. The rearrangement uses TRBV20-1 and TRBJ2-5, with TRBD2 identical over 9 bases. This CDR3 has 15 residues. CDR1 DFQATT and CDR2 SNEGSKA come from the germline V gene (reference sequence). With V trimmed by 5 bases and J by 5 bases, 12 bases remained unmatched.

About this clonotype itself: An end of the junction differs from the germline gene, which may be a read error. This chain links TRBV4-3 with TRBJ2-6; no clear D. The CDR3 has 17 amino acids. The germline gives CDR1 LGHNA, CDR2 YSLEER. The CDR3 loop is CASSQDHSPSRANVLTF. In nucleotides, the CDR3 is TGCGCTAGCAGCCAAGATCACAGCCCCTCTAGGGCCAACGTCCTGACTTTC.

On this clonotype: At one of its ends the junction is not consistent with the germline gene, which may arise from a read error. The V call is TRBV11-2, the J call TRBJ2-1; 11 nucleotides align to TRBD2. CDR1 and CDR2 (germline): SGHAT, FQNNGV. The CDR3 runs 16 residues. The CDR3 DNA reads as TGTGTCAGCAGACTAATGACCGGGACTAGCGGACCAGAGCAGTTTTTC. Its translation is CVSRLMTGTSGPEQFF.

A remark on this clonotype: A read error may account for a junction end that differs from germline. V usage is TRBV11-2 and J usage is TRBJ2-1, with TRBD2 identical over 8 bases. Germline V gene data show CDR1 as SGHAT and CDR2 as FQNNGV. The CDR3 runs to 14 residues. CDR3 amino acids: CATSFGTSGNEQFF. For the CDR3, the DNA is TGTGCCACCAGCTTCGGGACTAGTGGAAATGAGCAGTTCTTC.

This clonotype was observed a single time. The chain couples TRBV6-5 to TRBJ2-2, with D maybe TRBD2 (6 bases). Germline CDR1 reads MNHEY; CDR2 reads SVGAGI. The length of the CDR3 is 14 residues. CDR3 residues: CISSWDFNTGELFF. Written as DNA, the CDR3 is TGTATCAGCAGCTGGGACTTTAACACCGGGGAGCTGTTTTTT.

Comments on this clonotype: A much larger clone differs by one base, so this may be a read error. The chain uses TRBV6-1 and TRBJ1-5; D remains unclear. CDR1 and CDR2 (germline): MNHNS, SASEGT. V was pared by 2 bases and J by 6 bases, with 11 bases between. CDR3 length equals 14 residues. CDR3 sequence reads: CASSESEASQPQHF. The CDR3 coding sequence is TGTGCCAGCAGTGAAAGCGAGGCGAGTCAGCCCCAGCATTTT.